This T cell receptor beta chain was documented in a study of shared clonotypes between healthy human individuals. Study results and caveats: Donors were few, which limited the genetic and exposure-history diversity represented.

The authors ran the assay at deep level. Only in-frame clones appear in the TCRdb table, and some are missing; sequencing was by immunoSEQ multiplex PCR. The sample has over a million clones, 65% to 75% seen once. Germline CDR1 and CDR2: SGHRS and YFSETQ. The CDR3 contains 15 residues. V shed 4 bases, J shed 5 bases, and the junction held 7 bases outside the gene matches. As to this clone: Its specificity is unknown.

The rearrangement uses TRBV5-1 and TRBJ2-3, with TRBD2 matching over 10 bases. Sequencing was done on a sample of memory CD4+ T cells sorted from blood. Indicated subset: CD45RA-negative fraction. This receptor was taken from a man aged 18 to 30 in good health. CDR3 region: CASSGSSGSKDTQYF. The DNA of the CDR3 is TGCGCCAGCAGCGGGTCTAGCGGGAGTAAAGATACGCAGTATTTT.